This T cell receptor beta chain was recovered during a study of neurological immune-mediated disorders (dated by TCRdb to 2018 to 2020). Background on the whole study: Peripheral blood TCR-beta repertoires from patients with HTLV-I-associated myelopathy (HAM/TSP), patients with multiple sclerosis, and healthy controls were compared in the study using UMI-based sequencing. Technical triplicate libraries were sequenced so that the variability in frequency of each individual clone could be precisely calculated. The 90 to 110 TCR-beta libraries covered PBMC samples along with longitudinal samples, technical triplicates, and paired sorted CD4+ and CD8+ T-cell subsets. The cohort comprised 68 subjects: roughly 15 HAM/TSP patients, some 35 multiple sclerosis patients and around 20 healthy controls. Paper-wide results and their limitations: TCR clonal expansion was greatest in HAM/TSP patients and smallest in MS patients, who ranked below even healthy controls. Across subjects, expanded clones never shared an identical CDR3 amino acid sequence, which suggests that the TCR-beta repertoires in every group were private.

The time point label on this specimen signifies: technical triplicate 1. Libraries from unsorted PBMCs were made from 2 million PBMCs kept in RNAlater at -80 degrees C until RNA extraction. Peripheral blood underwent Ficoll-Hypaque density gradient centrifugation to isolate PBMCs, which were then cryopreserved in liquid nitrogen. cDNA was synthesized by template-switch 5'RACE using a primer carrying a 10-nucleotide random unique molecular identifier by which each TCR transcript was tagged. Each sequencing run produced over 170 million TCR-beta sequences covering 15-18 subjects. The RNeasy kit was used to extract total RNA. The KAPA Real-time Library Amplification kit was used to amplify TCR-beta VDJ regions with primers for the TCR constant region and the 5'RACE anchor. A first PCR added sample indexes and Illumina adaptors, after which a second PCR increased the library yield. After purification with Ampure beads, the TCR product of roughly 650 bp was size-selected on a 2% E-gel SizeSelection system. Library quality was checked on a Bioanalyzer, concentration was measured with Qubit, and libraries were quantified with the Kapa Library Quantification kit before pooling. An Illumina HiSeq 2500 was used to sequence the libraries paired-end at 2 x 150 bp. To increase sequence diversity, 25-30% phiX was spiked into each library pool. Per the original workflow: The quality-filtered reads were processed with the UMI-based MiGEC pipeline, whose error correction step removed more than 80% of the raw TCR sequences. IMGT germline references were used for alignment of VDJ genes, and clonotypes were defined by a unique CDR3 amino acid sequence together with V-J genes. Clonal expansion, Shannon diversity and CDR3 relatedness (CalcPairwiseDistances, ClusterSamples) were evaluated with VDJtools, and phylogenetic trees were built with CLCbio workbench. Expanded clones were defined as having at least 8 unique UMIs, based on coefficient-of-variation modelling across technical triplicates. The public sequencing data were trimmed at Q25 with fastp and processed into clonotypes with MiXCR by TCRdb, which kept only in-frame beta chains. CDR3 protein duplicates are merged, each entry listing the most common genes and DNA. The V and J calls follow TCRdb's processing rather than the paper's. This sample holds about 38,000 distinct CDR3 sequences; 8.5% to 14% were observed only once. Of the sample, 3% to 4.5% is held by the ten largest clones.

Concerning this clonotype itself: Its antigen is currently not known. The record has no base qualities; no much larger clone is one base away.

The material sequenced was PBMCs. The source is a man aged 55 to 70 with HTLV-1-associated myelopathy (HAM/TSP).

CDR3 sequence: CASRPAQGRETQYF. The nucleotide sequence reads TGTGCCAGCAGACCAGCCCAGGGGCGGGAGACCCAGTACTTC. Rearrangement joined TRBV6-5 to TRBJ2-5; a weak D assignment points to TRBD1 (6 bases agree). At the junction V is shortened by 6 bases and J by 5 bases, with 16 bases in between. There are 14 amino acids in the CDR3, from cysteine to phenylalanine inclusive. Only the CDR3 part of the read is kept: 42 bases, read in frame from the first base. In the germline V gene, CDR1 corresponds to MNHEY and CDR2 to SVGAGI.